The 7 T cell receptor beta chains in this list originate from one sample, sequenced in a study of blood T cell repertoires in COVID-19 (dated by TCRdb to about 2020). To prepare the library, the immunoSEQ multiplex PCR assay was applied. Imported from immuneACCESS, the table was reduced by TCRdb to in-frame sequences with V and J called. These copies leave out some clones; in studies compared against another copy, an unresolved V gene accounts for under half, and the cause of the remainder is not known. The sample profile shows roughly 250,000 clones; about nine tenths of them were found once. The ten largest clones take up 1.5% to 2% of the sample. Sequencing was performed on PBMCs or T cells enriched from blood (not recorded which). These receptor sequences come from a woman between 18 and 29 years old who had recovered from COVID-19.

The J gene is TRBJ2-3, the V gene TRBV18; 8 bases match TRBD2. Germline V gene data show CDR1 as KGHSH and CDR2 as LQKENI. V was clipped by 4 bases and J by 2 bases; unmatched bases: 11. The length of the CDR3 is 17 residues. CDR3 region: CASSLLGLAPPTDTQYF. CDR3 nucleotide sequence: TGTGCCAGCTCACTACTCGGACTAGCACCACCCACAGATACGCAGTATTTT.

The chain combines TRBV5-4 with TRBJ2-3, with no clear D. The V gene lost 0 bases and the J gene lost 7 bases, with 6 bases spanning the gap. Per germline, CDR1 SGHNT and CDR2 YYREEE (reference sequence). There are 12 residues in the CDR3. The CDR3: CASSLGANTQYF. As DNA, the CDR3 is TGTGCCAGCAGCTTGGGGGCGAATACGCAGTATTTT.

V gene TRBV28 combines with J gene TRBJ1-4, with TRBD1 matching over 8 bases. CDR1 and CDR2 from the germline V gene are MDHEN and SYDVKM. This CDR3 has 13 residues. V was clipped by 5 bases and J by 8 bases; unmatched bases: 4. The CDR3 reads CASSGTGREKLFF. DNA for the CDR3: TGTGCCAGCAGTGGGACAGGACGCGAAAAACTGTTTTTT. The full variable domain, its missing parts supplied by reference TRBV28 and TRBJ1-4, is DVKVTQSSRYLVKRTGEKVFLECVQDMDHENMFWYRQDPGLGLRLIYFSYDVKMKEKGDIPEGYSVSREKKERFSLILESASTNQTSMYLCASSGTGREKLFFGSGTQLSVL.

This sequence joins TRBV5-1 and TRBJ2-1, with TRBD2 matching 12 bases. Germline V gives CDR1 SGHRS, CDR2 YFSETQ. V lost 3 bases to trimming and J lost 4 bases; unmatched junction nucleotides: 5. The CDR3 is made up of 16 amino acids. The CDR3 DNA reads TGCGCCAGCAGCTCCCTGACTAGCGGGGGTTACAATGAGCAGTTCTTC. This gives the protein CASSSLTSGGYNEQFF. Full variable domain (remainder filled in from reference TRBV5-1 and TRBJ2-1): KAGVTQTPRYLIKTRGQQVTLSCSPISGHRSVSWYQQTPGQGLQFLFEYFSETQRNKGNFPGRFSGRQFSNSRSEMNVSTLELGDSALYLCASSSLTSGGYNEQFFGPGTRLTVL.

V usage is TRBV27 and J usage is TRBJ2-2, with TRBD2 identical over 8 bases. Germline-derived CDR1 and CDR2 are MNHEY and SMNVEV (reference sequence). The CDR3 has 15 amino acids. Germline trimming cut 0 bases from V and 5 bases from J; bases unmatched to any gene: 2. CDR3 in amino acids: CASSLSSGGTGELFF. The CDR3 nucleotides are TGTGCCAGCAGTTTATCTTCGGGGGGGACCGGGGAGCTGTTTTTT.

This chain joins TRBV9 and TRBJ1-2; 7 nucleotides match TRBD1. The germline V gene has CDR1 SGDLS and CDR2 YYNGEE. The CDR3 has 16 residues. Unmatched junction bases numbered 12, after V lost 0 bases and J lost 7 bases. DNA of the CDR3: TGTGCCAGCAGCGTAGGAGGAACAGGGGTTATGGGTGGCTACACCTTC. It encodes CASSVGGTGVMGGYTF.

The V call is TRBV19, the J call TRBJ1-2; 11 bases align to TRBD1. The CDR3 is 14 amino acids. The ends lost 6 bases at V and 7 bases at J; junction bases unmatched: 7. Germline V gene data show CDR1 as LNHDA and CDR2 as SQIVND (reference sequence). The CDR3 DNA reads TGTGCCAGTAGGAACCGGGACAGGGGGTTTGGCTACACCTTC. It yields the protein CASRNRDRGFGYTF. Full variable domain (missing parts from reference TRBV19 and TRBJ1-2): DGGITQSPKYLFRKEGQNVTLSCEQNLNHDAMYWYRQDPGQGLRLIYYSQIVNDFQKGDIAEGYSVSREKKESFPLTVTSAQKNPTAFYLCASRNRDRGFGYTFGSGTRLTVV.